The clone carrying this T cell receptor (beta chain) was counted ten times or more. Germline V gene sequence: CDR1 SQVTM, CDR2 ANQGSEA. Trimming took 5 bases from V and 5 from J; bases not matched to a gene: 10. This CDR3 has 15 residues. The source of the sample is a study of molecular identifiers for immune sequencing clone quantification. Bulk TCR library preparation followed previously described methods with listed TCR primers. Via MiXCR, TCRdb re-called the PCR reads, giving one row per CDR3 protein. The sample yields 100,000 or so distinct CDR3 sequences, roughly a fifth seen once. Between roughly 19,000 and 1,100,000 sorted cells, with 10%, 30% or 50% RNA, yielded naive CD8 libraries.

This TCR came from a human donor in good health. Some libraries in this study had Jurkat cell RNA spiked in. Material: naive CD8+ T cells from blood, with Jurkat cell RNA spiked in. The subset is: FACS-sorted CD8+CD4-CCR7+CD45RA+ naive T cells. This rearrangement joins TRBV29-1 to TRBJ2-3; 10 bases match TRBD1. CDR3 in amino acids: CSVLLTGGVRDTQYF. The CDR3 nucleotides are TGCAGCGTTCTACTGACAGGGGGCGTCAGAGATACGCAGTATTTT.